This T cell receptor (beta chain) was profiled in a study of fetal regulatory T cell absence and autoimmunity. From germline, CDR1 is SGDLS and CDR2 YYNGEE. V lost 3 bases, J lost 3 bases, and 7 bases stayed unmatched. The CDR3 sequence is 16 residues long. Libraries were prepared by immunoSEQ multiplex PCR; TCRdb keeps only in-frame clonotypes and omits some of them. The repertoire holds 95,000 or so clones, roughly 78% seen once, with just under 2% in the top ten. The chain couples TRBV9 to TRBJ1-3; 9 nucleotides match TRBD1. This receptor was taken from a male donor with IPEX syndrome. Sequencing used pancreas tissue. The chain's CDR3 is CASSGMGQGYGNTIYF. CDR3 nucleotide sequence: TGTGCCAGCAGCGGGATGGGACAGGGATATGGAAACACCATATATTTT.